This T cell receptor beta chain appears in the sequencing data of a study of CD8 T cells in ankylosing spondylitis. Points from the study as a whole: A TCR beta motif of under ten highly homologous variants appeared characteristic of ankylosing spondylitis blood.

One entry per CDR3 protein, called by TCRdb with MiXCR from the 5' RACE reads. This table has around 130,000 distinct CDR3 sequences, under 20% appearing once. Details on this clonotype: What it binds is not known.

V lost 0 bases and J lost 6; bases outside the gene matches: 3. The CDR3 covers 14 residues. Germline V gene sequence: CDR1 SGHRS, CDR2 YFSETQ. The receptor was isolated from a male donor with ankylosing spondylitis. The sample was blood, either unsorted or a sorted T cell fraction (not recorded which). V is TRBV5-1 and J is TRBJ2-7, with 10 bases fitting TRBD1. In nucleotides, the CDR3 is TGCGCCAGCAGCTTGGGGGACAGGGGATCCGAGCAGTACTTC. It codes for CASSLGDRGSEQYF.